This paragraph reports one T cell receptor beta chain. This clonotype was seen a few times. Its recognized antigen is unknown. Qualities for individual bases were not recorded, and no much larger clone is one base off. TCR beta CDR3 regions were amplified from RNA transcripts. The first round of RT-PCR for the TCR CDR3 was performed with the HTBI primer set and the Qiagen OneStep RT-PCR kit. The libraries were constructed in a second round of multiplex PCR and then size-selected and purified. Paired-end sequencing of the libraries was performed with 100 bp reads on an Illumina HiSeq2000. On the study's bioinformatics: SOAPnuke was used to process the raw data, throwing out any read that contained adapters or uncalled bases, had a mean Phred below 15, or lacked an exact constant-primer or identifier match. COPE v1.2.5 was used to merge the high-quality paired reads, and each unique nucleotide sequence was defined as a clonotype. MiTCR v1.1 was used to align clonotypes to the IMGT TRBV, TRBD and TRBJ reference segments. Analysis was restricted to V-J combinations with a frequency above 0.0001, which covered roughly 99% of repertoires. A TCS score was defined as the ratio between F50 (clonal expansion) and ExV (chaos), using BLOSUM62-based TCRdist between CDR3 peptides within each V-J. Welch's t-statistics and random forest reduced roughly 500 V-J features to 13, which were used in a naive Bayes classifier (R e1071). Using fastp trimming at Q25 and MiXCR clonotype assembly, TCRdb reanalyzed the public sequencing data and kept in-frame beta chains. Every CDR3 protein is listed once, alongside the most common genes and DNA of its rows. It is TCRdb's table, rather than the study itself, that gives the V and J calls and clone size. The table for this sample lists hundreds of thousands of distinct CDR3 sequences; roughly 14% of them were counted only once. The ten largest clones capture less than 15% of the sample.

The germline V gene (reference sequence) yields DFQATT for CDR1 and SNEGSKA for CDR2. There are 15 amino acids in the CDR3, from cysteine to phenylalanine inclusive. Only CDR3 DNA remains: 45 bases, in frame from the first base. V loses 3 bases, J loses 8 bases, and the germline ends lie 19 bases apart. This sample was included in a study of T cells in Graves' hyperthyroidism and ophthalmopathy (dated by TCRdb to the late 2010s). Regarding the research as a whole: Peripheral blood was collected at initial diagnosis, before any treatment. A discovery cohort of about 100 patients, approximately 44 with Graves' ophthalmopathy and more than 55 with stable Graves' hyperthyroidism, was used to find distinguishing TCR V-J signatures. Prospective prediction of ophthalmopathy was tested in an independent validation cohort consisting of fewer than 20 hyperthyroidism patients and over 15 patients who later progressed to ophthalmopathy. The 95 to 100 discovery patients were randomly split 7:3 into training and test sets. In addition, the study compared T-cell repertoires in thyroid tissue and in blood from 6 or 7 Graves' hyperthyroidism patients. After sampling, hyperthyroidism patients received methimazole starting at 30 mg daily, and ophthalmopathy patients received high-dose intravenous methylprednisolone. The paper describes TCR Vbeta CDR3 sequencing of 120 to 150 peripheral blood samples, made up of 43 ophthalmopathy patients, roughly 75 hyperthyroidism patients and roughly 17 progressor patients.

In the ophthalmopathy patients, disease was moderately to severely active, with a Clinical Activity Score of 3 or more, a NOSPECS grade of 4 or more, and a duration of less than 3 months. The study excluded patients with uncontrolled infections, other autoimmune diseases, pregnancy or lactation. Clinical symptoms, serum thyroxine and TRAb, thyroid ultrasound, and orbital computed tomography formed the basis for the diagnoses. PBMCs were separated from about 10 ml of fresh peripheral blood using Ficoll-Paque density gradient centrifugation. Total RNA was extracted using Trizol reagent, and RNA quality was assessed on an Agilent 2100 Bioanalyzer. Summary of the overall study and its limitations: No statistical method was used to set the sample size in advance, and investigators knew the group allocation. In validation, the model predicted progression to ophthalmopathy a median of approximately 6.6 months before onset, with about 67% sensitivity and about 75% specificity. A model built on a 13 V-J signature distinguished ophthalmopathy from stable hyperthyroidism, reaching 87.88% sensitivity and 81% to 83% specificity in cross-validation and 80%/75% in testing. Most expanded thyroid clonotypes (frequency above 0.001) were also detected in blood, suggesting blood repertoires may reflect thyroid immune responses.

This clonotype originated in a man younger than 30 with Graves' ophthalmopathy. The rearrangement joined TRBV20-1 to TRBJ1-4; the best D guess is TRBD1, with 5 bases matching. The specimen was blood. Read as DNA, the sequence is TGCAGTGCTAGGGACGACAGAAGTTCGGTCGAAAAACTGTTTTTT. It encodes CSARDDRSSVEKLFF.